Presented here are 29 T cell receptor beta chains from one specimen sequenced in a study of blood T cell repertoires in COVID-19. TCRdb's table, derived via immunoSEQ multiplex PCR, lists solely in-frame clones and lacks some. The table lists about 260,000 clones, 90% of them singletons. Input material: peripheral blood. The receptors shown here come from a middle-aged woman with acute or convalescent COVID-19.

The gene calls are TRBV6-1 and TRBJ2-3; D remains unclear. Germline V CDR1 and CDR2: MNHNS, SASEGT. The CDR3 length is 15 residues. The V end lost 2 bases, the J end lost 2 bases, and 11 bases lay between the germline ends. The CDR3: CASSEILDSTDTQYF. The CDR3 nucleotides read TGTGCCAGCAGTGAAATTTTAGACTCCACAGATACGCAGTATTTT.

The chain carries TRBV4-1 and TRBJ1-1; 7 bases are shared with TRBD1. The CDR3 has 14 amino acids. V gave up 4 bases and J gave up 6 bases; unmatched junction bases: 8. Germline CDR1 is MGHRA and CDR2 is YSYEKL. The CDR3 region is CASSRYLQGPEAFF. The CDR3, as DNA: TGCGCCAGCAGCCGGTATTTACAGGGGCCTGAAGCTTTCTTT.

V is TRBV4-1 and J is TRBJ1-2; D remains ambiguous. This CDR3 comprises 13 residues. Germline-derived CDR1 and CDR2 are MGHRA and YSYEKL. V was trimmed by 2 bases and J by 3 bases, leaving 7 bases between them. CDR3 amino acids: CASSQPGDYGYTF. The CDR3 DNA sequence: TGCGCCAGCAGCCAACCCGGGGACTATGGCTACACCTTC.

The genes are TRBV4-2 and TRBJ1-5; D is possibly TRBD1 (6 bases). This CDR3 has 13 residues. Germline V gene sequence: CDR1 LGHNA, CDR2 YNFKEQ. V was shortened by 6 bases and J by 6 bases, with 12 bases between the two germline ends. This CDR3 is CASRGARGQPQHF. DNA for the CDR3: TGTGCCAGCAGGGGGGCCAGAGGTCAGCCCCAGCATTTT.

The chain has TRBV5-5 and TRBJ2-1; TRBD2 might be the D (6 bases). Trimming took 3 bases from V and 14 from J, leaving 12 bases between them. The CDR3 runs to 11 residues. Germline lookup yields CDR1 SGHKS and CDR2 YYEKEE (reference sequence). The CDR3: CASSSATGEFF. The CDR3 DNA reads TGTGCCAGCAGCTCGGCAACGGGGGAGTTCTTC.

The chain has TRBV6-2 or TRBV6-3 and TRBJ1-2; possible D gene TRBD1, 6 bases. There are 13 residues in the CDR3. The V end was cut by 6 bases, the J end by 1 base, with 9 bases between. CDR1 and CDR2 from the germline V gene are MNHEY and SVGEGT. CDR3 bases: TGTGCCAGCAGCTTGGACAGTAACTATGGCTACACCTTC. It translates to CASSLDSNYGYTF.

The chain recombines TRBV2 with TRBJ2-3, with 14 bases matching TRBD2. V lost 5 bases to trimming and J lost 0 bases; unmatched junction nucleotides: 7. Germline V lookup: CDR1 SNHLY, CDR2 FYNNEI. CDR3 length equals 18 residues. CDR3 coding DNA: TGTGCCAGCAGTCTCAGACTAGCGGGGGGGCTTAGCACAGATACGCAGTATTTT. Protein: CASSLRLAGGLSTDTQYF.

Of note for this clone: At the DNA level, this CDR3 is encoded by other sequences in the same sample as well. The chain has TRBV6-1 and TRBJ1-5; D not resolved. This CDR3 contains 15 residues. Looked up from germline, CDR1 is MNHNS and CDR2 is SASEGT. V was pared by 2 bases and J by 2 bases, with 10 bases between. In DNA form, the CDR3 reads TGTGCCAGCAGTGAACGACCCGGAGGCAATCAGCCCCAGCATTTT. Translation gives CASSERPGGNQPQHF.

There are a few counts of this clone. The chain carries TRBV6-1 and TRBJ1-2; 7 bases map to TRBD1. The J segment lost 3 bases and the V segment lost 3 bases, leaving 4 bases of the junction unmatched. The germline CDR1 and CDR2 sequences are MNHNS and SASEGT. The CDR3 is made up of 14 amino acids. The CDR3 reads CASSDHRGYYGYTF. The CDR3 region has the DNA TGTGCCAGCAGTGACCACAGGGGATACTATGGCTACACCTTC.

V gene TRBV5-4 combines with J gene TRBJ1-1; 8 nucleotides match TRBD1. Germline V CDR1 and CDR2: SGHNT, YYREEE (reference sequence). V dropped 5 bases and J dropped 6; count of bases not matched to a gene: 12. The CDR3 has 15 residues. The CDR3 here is CASSLQNRGKAEAFF. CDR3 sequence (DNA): TGTGCCAGCAGTCTTCAAAACAGGGGGAAGGCTGAAGCTTTCTTT.

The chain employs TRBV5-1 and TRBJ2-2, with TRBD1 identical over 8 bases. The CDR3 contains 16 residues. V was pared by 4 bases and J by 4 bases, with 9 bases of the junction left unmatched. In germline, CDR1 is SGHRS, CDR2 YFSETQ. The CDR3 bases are TGCGCCAGCAGCACTGGACAGGGCAGCGGCACCGGGGAGCTGTTTTTT. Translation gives CASSTGQGSGTGELFF.

The CDR3 DNA reads as TGTGCCAGCATCGGCTACCGGGACAAGAGAAACATTCAGTACTTC. Its translation: CASIGYRDKRNIQYF. The gene calls are TRBV5-5 and TRBJ2-4; D might be TRBD1 (6 bases). Trimming stripped 6 bases from V and 6 bases from J, with 19 bases between. CDR1 and CDR2 (germline): SGHKS, YYEKEE (reference sequence). The CDR3 totals 15 residues.

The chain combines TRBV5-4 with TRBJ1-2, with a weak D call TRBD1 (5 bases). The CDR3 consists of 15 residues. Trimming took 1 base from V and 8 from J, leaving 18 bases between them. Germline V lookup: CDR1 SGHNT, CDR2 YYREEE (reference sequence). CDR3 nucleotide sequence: TGTGCCAGCAGCTTGCGGACGGGGGGGACTCCGGGCTACACCTTC. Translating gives CASSLRTGGTPGYTF.

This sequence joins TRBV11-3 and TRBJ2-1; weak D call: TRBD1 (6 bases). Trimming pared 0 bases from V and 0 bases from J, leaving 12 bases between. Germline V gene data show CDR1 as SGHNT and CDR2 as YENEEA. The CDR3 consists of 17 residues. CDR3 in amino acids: CASSLDAGTNSYNEQFF. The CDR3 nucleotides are TGTGCCAGCAGCTTAGATGCCGGGACAAACTCCTACAATGAGCAGTTCTTC.

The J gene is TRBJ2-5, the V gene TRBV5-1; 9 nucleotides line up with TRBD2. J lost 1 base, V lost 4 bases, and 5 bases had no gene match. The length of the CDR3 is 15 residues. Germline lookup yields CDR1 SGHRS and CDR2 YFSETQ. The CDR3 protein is CASSLLAGTQETQYF. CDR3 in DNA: TGCGCCAGCAGCCTGCTAGCGGGGACCCAAGAGACCCAGTACTTC.

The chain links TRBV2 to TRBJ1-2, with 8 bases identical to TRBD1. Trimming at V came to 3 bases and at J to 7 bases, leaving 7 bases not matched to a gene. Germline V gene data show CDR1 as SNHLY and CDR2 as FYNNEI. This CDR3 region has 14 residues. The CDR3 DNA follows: TGTGCCAGCAGTGATCAGGGGGCGGGTAGTGGCTACACCTTC. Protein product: CASSDQGAGSGYTF.

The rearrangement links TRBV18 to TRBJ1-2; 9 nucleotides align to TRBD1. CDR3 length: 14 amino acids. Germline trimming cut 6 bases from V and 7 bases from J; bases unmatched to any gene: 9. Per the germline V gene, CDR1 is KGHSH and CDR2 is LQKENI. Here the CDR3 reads CASSSGQGGGGYTF. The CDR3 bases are TGTGCCAGCTCCTCGGGACAGGGAGGTGGTGGCTACACCTTC.

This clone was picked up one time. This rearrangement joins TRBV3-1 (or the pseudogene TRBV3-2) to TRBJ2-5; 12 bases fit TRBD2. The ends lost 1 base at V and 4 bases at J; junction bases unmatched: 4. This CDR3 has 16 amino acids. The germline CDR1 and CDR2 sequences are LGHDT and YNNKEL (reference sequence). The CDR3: CASSQASGGAGETQYF. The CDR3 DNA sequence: TGTGCCAGCAGCCAAGCTAGCGGGGGGGCCGGAGAGACCCAGTACTTC.

The CDR3 DNA reads TGTGCCACCAGCAGAGTTGCGGGGGGCCCCTCGGAGCAGTACGTC. Its translation: CATSRVAGGPSEQYV. J is TRBJ2-7 and V is TRBV15, with TRBD2 matching 8 bases. The CDR3 extends over 15 amino acids. Germline V lookup: CDR1 LNHNV, CDR2 YYDKDF (reference sequence). With V trimmed by 1 base and J by 7 bases, 9 bases remained unmatched.

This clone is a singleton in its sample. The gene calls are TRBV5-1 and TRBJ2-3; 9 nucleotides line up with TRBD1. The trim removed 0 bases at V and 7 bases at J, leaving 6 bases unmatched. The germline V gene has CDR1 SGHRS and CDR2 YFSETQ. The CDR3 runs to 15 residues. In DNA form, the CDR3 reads TGCGCCAGCAGCTTGGCCGGACAGGGGATTAATACGCAGTATTTT. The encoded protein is CASSLAGQGINTQYF.

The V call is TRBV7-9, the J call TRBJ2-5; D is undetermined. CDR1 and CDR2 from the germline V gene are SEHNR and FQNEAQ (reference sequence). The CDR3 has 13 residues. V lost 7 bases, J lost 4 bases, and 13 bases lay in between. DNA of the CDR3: TGTGCCAGCACCTCTCTTAATAGAGAGACCCAGTACTTC. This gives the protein CASTSLNRETQYF.

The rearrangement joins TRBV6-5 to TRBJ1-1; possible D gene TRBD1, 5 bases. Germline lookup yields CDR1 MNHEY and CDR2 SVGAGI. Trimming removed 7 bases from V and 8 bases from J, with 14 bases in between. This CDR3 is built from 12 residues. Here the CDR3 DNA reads TGTGCCAGCAAAAGGGATAGGGGCGAAGCTTTCTTT. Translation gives CASKRDRGEAFF.

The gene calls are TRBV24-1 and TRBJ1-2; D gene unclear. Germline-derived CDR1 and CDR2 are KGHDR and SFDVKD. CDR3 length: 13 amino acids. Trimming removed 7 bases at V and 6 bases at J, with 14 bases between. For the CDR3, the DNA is TGTGCCACCAGCTCCCTTTACTCGAATGGCTACACCTTC. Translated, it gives CATSSLYSNGYTF.

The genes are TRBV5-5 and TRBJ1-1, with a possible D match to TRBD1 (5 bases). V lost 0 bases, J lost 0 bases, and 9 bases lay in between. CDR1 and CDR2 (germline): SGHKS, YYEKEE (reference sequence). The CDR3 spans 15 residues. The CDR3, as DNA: TGTGCCAGCAGCTTGGCCCCAGGGATGAACACTGAAGCTTTCTTT. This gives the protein CASSLAPGMNTEAFF.

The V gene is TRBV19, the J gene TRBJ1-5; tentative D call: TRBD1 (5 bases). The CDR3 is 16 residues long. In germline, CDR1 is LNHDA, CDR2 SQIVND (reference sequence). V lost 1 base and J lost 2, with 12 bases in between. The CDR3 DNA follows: TGTGCCAGTAGTATAGTTCTAGGAGGGGGCAATCAGCCCCAGCATTTT. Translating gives CASSIVLGGGNQPQHF.

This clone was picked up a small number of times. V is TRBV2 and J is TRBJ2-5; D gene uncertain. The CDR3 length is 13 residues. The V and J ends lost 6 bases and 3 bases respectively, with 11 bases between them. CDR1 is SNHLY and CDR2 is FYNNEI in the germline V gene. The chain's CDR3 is CASSGSREETQYF. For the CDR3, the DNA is TGTGCCAGCAGCGGGTCTAGAGAAGAGACCCAGTACTTC. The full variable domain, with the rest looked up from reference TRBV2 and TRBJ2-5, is EPEVTQTPSHQVTQMGQEVILRCVPISNHLYFYWYRQILGQKVEFLVSFYNNEISEKSEIFDDQFSVERPDGSNFTLKIRSTKLEDSAMYFCASSGSREETQYFGPGTRLLVL.

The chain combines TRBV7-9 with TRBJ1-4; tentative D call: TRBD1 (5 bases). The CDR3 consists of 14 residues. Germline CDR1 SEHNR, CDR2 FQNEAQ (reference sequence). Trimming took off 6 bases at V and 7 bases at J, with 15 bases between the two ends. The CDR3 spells CASSRGGSTEKLFF. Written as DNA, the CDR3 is TGTGCCAGCAGTCGGGGGGGTAGTACTGAAAAACTGTTTTTT.

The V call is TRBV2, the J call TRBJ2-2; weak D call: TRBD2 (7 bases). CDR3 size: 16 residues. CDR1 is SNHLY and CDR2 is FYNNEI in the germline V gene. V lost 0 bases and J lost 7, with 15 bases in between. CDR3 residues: CASSEARGGVIGELFF. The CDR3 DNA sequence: TGTGCCAGCAGTGAAGCGCGAGGGGGGGTGATCGGGGAGCTGTTTTTT.

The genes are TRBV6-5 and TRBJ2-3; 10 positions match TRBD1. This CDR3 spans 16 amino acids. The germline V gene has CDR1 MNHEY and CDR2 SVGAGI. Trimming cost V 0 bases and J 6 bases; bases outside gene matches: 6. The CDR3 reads CASSYSGTGEEDTQYF. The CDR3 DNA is TGTGCCAGCAGTTACTCCGGGACAGGGGAGGAGGATACGCAGTATTTT.